These 20 T cell receptor beta chains were sequenced from one sample in a study of cytomegalovirus exposure and HLA in healthy donors. It was with 60 Vbeta and 13 Jbeta primers that the PCR ran. Sequencing was performed with immunoSEQ multiplex PCR; in TCRdb, only in-frame clones are kept and a portion is missing. Of over 150,000 clones in the sample, around 65% were seen once. Specimen: PBMCs. Source of these receptors: a woman in her 40s in good health and CMV-seropositive.

The count of this clone is one. One junction end does not reproduce the germline sequence, and a read error may be involved. V and J are TRBV9 and TRBJ1-2; D is uncertain. CDR1 is SGDLS and CDR2 is YYNGEE in the germline V gene. The CDR3 is made up of 14 amino acids. The CDR3, as DNA: TGTGCCAGCAGCGTCTATCGAGGGAACTATGGCTACCCCTTC. Its protein is CASSVYRGNYGYPF.

As concerns this clone: An end of the junction does not agree with germline; a read error may underlie this. The V gene is TRBV9, the J gene TRBJ1-2; the D gene is possibly TRBD1 (5 bases). Germline CDR1 reads SGDLS; CDR2 reads YYNGEE. This CDR3 is built from 15 residues. The CDR3 DNA is TGTGCCAGCAGCGTAGGAGGCAGGGCTAACTATGGCTACCCCTTC. It is translated as CASSVGGRANYGYPF.

This clone was recorded only once. The genes are TRBV7-9 and TRBJ2-7; a weak D match, TRBD1 (6 bases). Germline-derived CDR1 and CDR2 are SEHNR and FQNEAQ (reference sequence). Trimming removed 5 bases from V and 4 bases from J, with 21 bases in between. This CDR3 contains 16 residues. This chain's CDR3 is CASSPSFGQGLYEQYF. In DNA, the CDR3 is TGTGCCAGCAGCCCGTCTTTCGGCCAGGGGTTATACGAGCAGTACTTC. The whole variable domain, filled in from reference TRBV7-9 and TRBJ2-7, reads DTGVSQNPRHKITKRGQNVTFRCDPISEHNRLYWYRQTLGQGPEFLTYFQNEAQLEKSRLLSDRFSAERPKGSFSTLEIQRTEQGDSAMYLCASSPSFGQGLYEQYFGPGTRLTVT.

The chain recombines TRBV5-6 with TRBJ2-3, with TRBD2 identical over 10 bases. CDR3 size: 14 residues. V shed 7 bases, J shed 0 bases, and the junction held 2 bases outside the gene matches. Germline CDR1 and CDR2: SGHDT and YYEEEE. This CDR3 reads CASDSGRSTDTQYF. The CDR3 nucleotides read TGTGCCAGCGATAGCGGGAGGAGCACAGATACGCAGTATTTT.

The chain couples TRBV7-9 to TRBJ1-2; D is uncertain. V was pared by 1 base and J by 4 bases, with 10 bases between. In germline, CDR1 is SEHNR, CDR2 FQNEAQ (reference sequence). CDR3 length: 14 amino acids. CDR3 residues: CASSLGQRAYGYTF. The CDR3 bases are TGTGCCAGCAGCTTAGGCCAACGAGCCTATGGCTACACCTTC.

The V and J genes are TRBV9 and TRBJ2-1; TRBD1 aligns across 7 bases. From germline, CDR1 is SGDLS and CDR2 YYNGEE. J lost 4 bases, V lost 4 bases, and 8 bases had no gene match. The CDR3 runs to 15 residues. CDR3 sequence reads: CASSPDRAPYNEQFF. DNA of the CDR3: TGTGCCAGCAGCCCCGACAGGGCTCCATACAATGAGCAGTTCTTC.

The rearrangement links TRBV6-5 to TRBJ2-3; 9 bases map to TRBD2. Unmatched junction bases numbered 6, after V lost 2 bases and J lost 3 bases. The germline V gene has CDR1 MNHEY and CDR2 SVGAGI. CDR3 length: 16 amino acids. CDR3 coding DNA: TGTGCCAGCAGTTACGTGCGGGGGGGCAGGACAGATACGCAGTATTTT. It translates to CASSYVRGGRTDTQYF.

This clone showed up just once. At one of its ends the junction is not consistent with the germline gene, which may arise from a read error. In DNA, the CDR3 is TGCAGCCCCCGCCCAGGGGGCTCCTATAATTCACCCCTCAACTTT. Translated: CSPRPGGSYNSPLNF. J is TRBJ1-6 and V is TRBV29-1; 8 bases match TRBD1. Germline V gives CDR1 SQVTM, CDR2 ANQGSEA. The CDR3 sequence is 15 residues long.

In its sample, this clone was seen a few times. The chain joins TRBV28 to TRBJ2-7; D is ambiguous. Trimming cost V 5 bases and J 6 bases, with 11 bases left between them. The V gene's germline CDR1 is MDHEN and CDR2 SYDVKM. The CDR3 sequence is 12 residues long. The DNA for the CDR3 is TGTGCCAGCAGTCCGGCTCGGGTCGAGCAGTACTTC. Its translation: CASSPARVEQYF.

V gene TRBV4-3 combines with J gene TRBJ1-1; D uncertain. Germline V lookup: CDR1 LGHNA, CDR2 YSLEER. The V end lost 1 base, the J end lost 0 bases, and 9 bases lay between the germline ends. The length of the CDR3 is 15 residues. The CDR3 protein is CASSQGNSLNTEAFF. The CDR3 DNA reads as TGCGCCAGCAGCCAAGGAAACAGCTTGAACACTGAAGCTTTCTTT.

V is TRBV19 and J is TRBJ2-5, with 7 bases aligning to TRBD1. This CDR3 has 15 amino acids. Germline V gives CDR1 LNHDA, CDR2 SQIVND (reference sequence). The trim removed 0 bases at V and 7 bases at J, leaving 8 bases unmatched. This chain's CDR3 is CASSIEGTAVSTQYF. The CDR3, as DNA: TGTGCCAGTAGTATAGAGGGGACAGCCGTTTCGACCCAGTACTTC.

This sequence joins TRBV25-1 and TRBJ1-1; a weak D match, TRBD1 (6 bases). The CDR3 runs 15 residues. V dropped 7 bases and J dropped 1 base, with 16 bases sitting between them. The V gene's germline CDR1 is MGHDK and CDR2 SYGVNS. DNA of the CDR3: TGTGCCAGCACCCCCCCGGGACACGCGAACACTGAAGCTTTCTTT. Protein: CASTPPGHANTEAFF.

J is TRBJ2-1 and V is TRBV5-4; TRBD2 matches at 11 bases. CDR1 SGHNT and CDR2 YYREEE come from the germline V gene (reference sequence). V lost 4 bases to trimming and J lost 2 bases; unmatched junction nucleotides: 2. This CDR3 is built from 15 residues. The CDR3 DNA sequence: TGTGCCAGCAGCCTTAGCGGGGGGGCCTACAATGAGCAGTTCTTC. It specifies CASSLSGGAYNEQFF.

The chain couples TRBV7-2 to TRBJ1-5; no definite D call. The V and J ends lost 6 bases and 2 bases respectively, with 14 bases between them. This CDR3 contains 15 residues. Germline V gene lookup returns CDR1 SGHTA and CDR2 FQGNSA. This CDR3 is CASRAYGDGNQPQHF. The CDR3 DNA follows: TGTGCCAGCAGAGCTTACGGGGATGGCAATCAGCCCCAGCATTTT.

V gene TRBV28 combines with J gene TRBJ1-5, with D possibly TRBD1 on 6 matching bases. Germline CDR1 reads MDHEN; CDR2 reads SYDVKM. The CDR3 is 15 amino acids. The V end was cut by 5 bases, the J end by 6 bases, with 17 bases between. CDR3 sequence reads: CASSPQQGWAQPQHF. The CDR3 bases are TGTGCCAGCAGTCCACAACAGGGCTGGGCTCAGCCCCAGCATTTT.

The chain combines TRBV10-3 with TRBJ2-7, with 10 bases fitting TRBD1. The CDR3 consists of 14 residues. V lost 8 bases to trimming and J lost 4 bases; unmatched junction nucleotides: 8. Germline-derived CDR1 and CDR2 are ENHRY and SYGVKD. CDR3 DNA sequence: TGTGCCATCTTGAGGGGACAGGGGAGTTACGAGCAGTACTTC. This sequence encodes CAILRGQGSYEQYF.

Concerning this clone itself: A read error may account for a junction end that differs from germline. The genes are TRBV2 and TRBJ2-7; no clear D. The CDR3 extends over 14 amino acids. Germline V gene lookup returns CDR1 SNHLY and CDR2 FYNNEI. The CDR3 spells CTSSGPLSSYEQYF. The CDR3 region has the DNA TGTACCAGCAGTGGCCCTCTTAGCTCCTACGAGCAGTACTTC.

This chain uses TRBV7-6 with TRBJ2-7; 7 positions agree with TRBD1. Germline values: CDR1 SGHVS, CDR2 FNYEAQ. J was trimmed by 0 bases and V by 8 bases; bases with no gene match: 10. The CDR3 sequence is 15 residues long. The CDR3 region has the DNA TGTGCCAGCGGCGTGGGACAGCTAACCTCCTACGAGCAGTACTTC. Its translation is CASGVGQLTSYEQYF.

The V gene is TRBV28, the J gene TRBJ1-6; D is perhaps TRBD1 (5 bases). The CDR3 covers 12 residues. Trimming removed 8 bases at V and 6 bases at J, with 8 bases between. Germline lookup yields CDR1 MDHEN and CDR2 SYDVKM. In DNA form, the CDR3 reads TGTGCCAGCGGGCAGGGTAATTCACCCCTCCACTTT. Translated, it gives CASGQGNSPLHF.

Comments on this clone: A junction boundary mismatches the germline segment, possibly from a read error. The V and J genes are TRBV19 and TRBJ1-2; D may be TRBD1 (6 bases). The CDR3 has 14 residues. The germline gives CDR1 LNHDA, CDR2 SQIVND (reference sequence). The CDR3 loop reads CASRGTSAGDGYPF. The CDR3, as DNA: TGTGCCAGTAGGGGGACATCTGCGGGGGATGGCTACCCCTTC.